This paragraph reports one T cell receptor beta chain. This sample stems from a study of blood T cell repertoires in COVID-19. Overall study context: Whether acute or convalescent, the COVID-19 samples came from the United States, Italy and Spain.

Categorization into cohorts depended on clinical history that participants reported. Each exposed participant met a COVID-19 case in the 2 weeks preceding study entry. Deletions cut 3 bases from V and 3 bases from J, with 6 bases between. Germline V lookup: CDR1 SGHTA, CDR2 FQGNSA. This CDR3 spans 12 amino acids. As processed by the authors: Scientists estimated how many nucleated cells there were by amplifying reference gene primers. Clones were read by immunoSEQ multiplex PCR, and TCRdb kept only the in-frame ones, dropping some. The DNA gave D and trimming, while V, J and clone size come from that table. The sample has about 220,000 clones, about four fifths seen once.

Sequenced sample: PBMCs or T cells enriched from blood (not recorded which). This receptor was obtained from a woman in her 40s who had been exposed to COVID-19. The chain couples TRBV7-2 to TRBJ2-7; no clear D gene. In nucleotides, the CDR3 is TGTGCCAGCAGCTTTGGGCACTACGAGCAGTACTTC. This encodes CASSFGHYEQYF.